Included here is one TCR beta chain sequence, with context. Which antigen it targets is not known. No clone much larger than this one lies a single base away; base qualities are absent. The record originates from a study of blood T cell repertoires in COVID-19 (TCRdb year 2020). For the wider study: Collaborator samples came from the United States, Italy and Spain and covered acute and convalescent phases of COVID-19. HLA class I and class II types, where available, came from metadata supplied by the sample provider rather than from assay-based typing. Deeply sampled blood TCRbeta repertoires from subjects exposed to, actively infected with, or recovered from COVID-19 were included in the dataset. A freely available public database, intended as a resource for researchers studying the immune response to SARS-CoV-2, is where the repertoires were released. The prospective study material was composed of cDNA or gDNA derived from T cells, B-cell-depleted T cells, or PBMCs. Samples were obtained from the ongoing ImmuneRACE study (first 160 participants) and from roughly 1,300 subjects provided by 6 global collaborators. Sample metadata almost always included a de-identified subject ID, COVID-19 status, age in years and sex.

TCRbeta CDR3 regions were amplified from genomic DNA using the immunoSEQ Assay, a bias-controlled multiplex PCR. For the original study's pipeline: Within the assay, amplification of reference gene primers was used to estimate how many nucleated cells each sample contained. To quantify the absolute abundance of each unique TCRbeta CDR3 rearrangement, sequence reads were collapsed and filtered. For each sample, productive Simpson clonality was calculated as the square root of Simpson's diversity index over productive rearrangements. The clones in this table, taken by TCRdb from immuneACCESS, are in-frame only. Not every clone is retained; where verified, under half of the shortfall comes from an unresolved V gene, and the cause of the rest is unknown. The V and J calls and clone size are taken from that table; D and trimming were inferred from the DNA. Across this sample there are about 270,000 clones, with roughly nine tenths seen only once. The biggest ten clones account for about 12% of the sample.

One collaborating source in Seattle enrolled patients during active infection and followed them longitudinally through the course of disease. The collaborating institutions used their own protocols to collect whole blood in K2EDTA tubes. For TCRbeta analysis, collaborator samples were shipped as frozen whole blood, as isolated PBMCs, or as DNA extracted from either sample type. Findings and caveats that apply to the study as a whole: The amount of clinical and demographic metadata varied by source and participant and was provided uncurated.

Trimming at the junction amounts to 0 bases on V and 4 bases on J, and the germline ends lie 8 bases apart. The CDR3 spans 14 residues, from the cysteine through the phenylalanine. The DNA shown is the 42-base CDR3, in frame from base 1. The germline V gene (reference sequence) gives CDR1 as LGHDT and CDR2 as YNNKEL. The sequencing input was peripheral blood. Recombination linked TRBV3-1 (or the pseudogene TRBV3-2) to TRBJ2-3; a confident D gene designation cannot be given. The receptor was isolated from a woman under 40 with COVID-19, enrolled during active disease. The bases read TGTGCCAGCAGCCAAGATATTATTTCAGATACGCAGTATTTT. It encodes CASSQDIISDTQYF.